The clone carrying this T cell receptor beta chain was seen only once. These data belong to a study of cytomegalovirus exposure and HLA in healthy donors. The CDR3 spans 15 residues. CDR1 GTSNPN and CDR2 SVGIG come from the germline V gene (reference sequence). Trimming at V came to 4 bases and at J to 6 bases, leaving 13 bases not matched to a gene. PCR was performed using 60 Vbeta and 13 Jbeta primers. The repertoire was sequenced with immunoSEQ multiplex PCR; TCRdb's copy has only in-frame clones and lacks some. This sample has about 150,000 clones; roughly 70% occur once, and the top ten carry 3% to 3.5%.

The chain employs TRBV30 and TRBJ1-2, with TRBD1 identical over 8 bases. The sample was PBMCs. The sequence was obtained from a man aged 35 to 55 in good health and CMV-seronegative. The CDR3 loop reads CAWTLLGQGRNGYTF. CDR3 nucleotide sequence: TGTGCCTGGACACTACTCGGACAGGGAAGGAATGGCTACACCTTC.